Shown below are 32 T cell receptor beta chains from a single sample sequenced in a study of blood T cell repertoires in COVID-19. Profiled with immunoSEQ multiplex PCR; TCRdb holds only in-frame clones, not every one. This sample has 80,000 to 100,000 clones, with roughly 80% found just once. Sequencing input: peripheral blood. These TCRs come from a man aged 55 to 70 with acute or convalescent COVID-19.

The rearrangement uses TRBV19 and TRBJ1-1; the D gene is possibly TRBD1 (5 bases). The CDR3 has 13 amino acids. Germline values: CDR1 LNHDA, CDR2 SQIVND (reference sequence). Trimming shortened V by 6 bases and J by 2 bases, and 10 bases separated the two germline ends. CDR3 loop: CASSLGVNTEAFF. CDR3 bases: TGTGCCAGTAGCTTAGGGGTAAACACTGAAGCTTTCTTT.

DNA of the CDR3: TGTGCCAGCAGCTTAGTAGGGACAGGGGGTAACGGCTACACCTTC. As protein: CASSLVGTGGNGYTF. V is TRBV7-2 and J is TRBJ1-2, with 11 positions matching TRBD1. V was pared by 1 base and J by 8 bases, with 6 bases of the junction left unmatched. The CDR3 is made up of 15 amino acids. Germline V gene lookup returns CDR1 SGHTA and CDR2 FQGNSA.

The rearrangement joins TRBV5-4 to TRBJ2-1; 8 bases agree with TRBD2. Germline assignment: CDR1 SGHNT and CDR2 YYREEE (reference sequence). The CDR3 length is 17 residues. The junction had 12 bases not matched to a gene; V was cut back by 0 bases and J by 7 bases. The CDR3 spells CASSLGGVAGQVNEQFF. CDR3 nucleotide sequence: TGTGCCAGCAGCTTGGGGGGGGTAGCGGGACAAGTAAATGAGCAGTTCTTC.

This chain uses TRBV14 with TRBJ2-5; 11 bases match TRBD2. The CDR3 is 13 amino acids. J gave up 11 bases and V 0 bases, and 2 bases lay outside the gene matches. Looked up from germline, CDR1 is SGHDN and CDR2 is FVKESK. The CDR3 here is CASSQDLAGGQYF. The CDR3 nucleotides are TGTGCCAGCAGCCAAGACCTAGCGGGGGGTCAGTACTTC.

The rearrangement joins TRBV7-2 to TRBJ2-4; 8 positions agree with TRBD2. Germline CDR1 is SGHTA and CDR2 is FQGNSA. This CDR3 has 15 amino acids. V lost 2 bases and J lost 2; bases outside the gene matches: 2. CDR3 in amino acids: CASSLTGGTKNIQYF. CDR3 coding DNA: TGTGCCAGCAGCTTAACGGGAGGGACCAAAAACATTCAGTACTTC.

The chain is built from TRBV7-2 and TRBJ1-4; 9 nucleotides line up with TRBD1. V lost 1 base to trimming and J lost 7 bases; unmatched junction nucleotides: 16. The CDR3 is 19 residues long. Germline V CDR1 and CDR2: SGHTA, FQGNSA. The CDR3 spells CASSLGSYRGQHPFEKLFF. The CDR3 bases are TGTGCCAGCAGCTTAGGCTCATACAGGGGGCAACACCCTTTTGAAAAACTGTTTTTT.

This chain links TRBV11-2 with TRBJ2-2; the match to TRBD2 covers 10 bases. Germline V lookup: CDR1 SGHAT, CDR2 FQNNGV. J lost 0 bases, V lost 5 bases, and 6 bases had no gene match. The CDR3 length is 17 residues. The CDR3 protein is CASSPPGLAPNTGELFF. For the CDR3, the DNA is TGTGCCAGCAGCCCACCGGGACTAGCGCCGAACACCGGGGAGCTGTTTTTT. Full variable domain (rest looked up from reference TRBV11-2 and TRBJ2-2): EAGVAQSPRYKIIEKRQSVAFWCNPISGHATLYWYQQILGQGPKLLIQFQNNGVVDDSQLPKDRFSAERLKGVDSTLKIQPAKLEDSAVYLCASSPPGLAPNTGELFFGEGSRLTVL.

The rearrangement uses TRBV11-2 and TRBJ2-5, with D maybe TRBD2 (6 bases). Germline assignment: CDR1 SGHAT and CDR2 FQNNGV. The CDR3 has 14 residues. Between the trimmed V and J ends, which lost 4 bases and 2 bases, there was a span of 11 bases. CDR3 DNA sequence: TGTGCCAGCAGCTGGGACTTAGTACAAGAGACCCAGTACTTC. Residues: CASSWDLVQETQYF.

This chain connects TRBV29-1 to TRBJ1-1; no reliable D call. This CDR3 comprises 12 residues. CDR1 SQVTM and CDR2 ANQGSEA come from the germline V gene. V was cut by 8 bases and J by 1 base, with 11 bases left in between. The CDR3 DNA is TGCAGCTCCGGGGAGGGGAACACTGAAGCTTTCTTT. This codes for CSSGEGNTEAFF.

The V call is TRBV5-5, the J call TRBJ2-3; the D is unclear. This CDR3 comprises 13 residues. Looked up from germline, CDR1 is SGHKS and CDR2 is YYEKEE (reference sequence). Trimming left V 7 bases short and J 2 bases short, with 11 bases between. The CDR3 reads CASGTENTDTQYF. The CDR3 bases are TGTGCCAGCGGAACGGAGAACACAGATACGCAGTATTTT.

The rearrangement joins TRBV10-3 to TRBJ1-2; D is perhaps TRBD1 (6 bases). The CDR3 has 14 amino acids. The germline gives CDR1 ENHRY, CDR2 SYGVKD. The V end was cut by 7 bases, the J end by 4 bases, with 16 bases between. The CDR3 DNA reads as TGTGCCATCACAAACAGGGAAAATACCTATGGCTACACCTTC. The encoded protein is CAITNRENTYGYTF.

This clone was detected only a few times. This sequence joins TRBV3-1 (or the pseudogene TRBV3-2) and TRBJ2-1, with a possible D match to TRBD2 (6 bases). The CDR3 is made up of 15 amino acids. Germline lookup yields CDR1 LGHDT and CDR2 YNNKEL (reference sequence). Trimming took off 1 base at V and 7 bases at J, with 14 bases between the two ends. CDR3 amino acids: CASSQGTGVRNEQFF. The CDR3 DNA reads TGTGCCAGCAGCCAAGGGACGGGAGTGAGGAATGAGCAGTTCTTC.

The rearrangement links TRBV12-5 to TRBJ1-2; a possible D gene is TRBD1 (5 bases). The CDR3 is 14 residues long. V lost 5 bases and J 3 bases, leaving 13 bases between the germline ends. Germline CDR1 LGHNT, CDR2 FRNRAP. The CDR3 reads CASGPGGSHYGYTF. CDR3 bases: TGTGCTAGTGGTCCTGGGGGGAGCCACTATGGCTACACCTTC. The complete variable domain, with remaining parts taken from reference TRBV12-5 and TRBJ1-2, reads DARVTQTPRHKVTEMGQEVTMRCQPILGHNTVFWYRQTMMQGLELLAYFRNRAPLDDSGMPKDRFSAEMPDATLATLKIQPSEPRDSAVYFCASGPGGSHYGYTFGSGTRLTVV.

In nucleotides, the CDR3 is TGTGCCAGCAGCATGAGAACGGGACAGGGGGGGTCCACTGAAGCTTTCTTT. As protein: CASSMRTGQGGSTEAFF. The chain couples TRBV7-2 to TRBJ1-1, with 11 bases aligning to TRBD1. V shed 5 bases, J shed 4 bases, and the junction held 12 bases outside the gene matches. There are 17 residues in the CDR3. Germline V lookup: CDR1 SGHTA, CDR2 FQGNSA.

With regard to this clone: Other nucleotide sequences from this sample produce the same CDR3. The rearrangement uses TRBV9 and TRBJ1-2, with D perhaps TRBD1 (6 bases). The CDR3 sequence is 12 residues long. The germline V gene has CDR1 SGDLS and CDR2 YYNGEE. Trimming shortened V by 5 bases and J by 4 bases, and 9 bases separated the two germline ends. The CDR3 DNA follows: TGTGCCAGCAGTGAGGACAGCTATGGCTACACCTTC. Translated: CASSEDSYGYTF.

The chain is built from TRBV18 and TRBJ1-3; D not resolved. From germline, CDR1 is KGHSH and CDR2 LQKENI. V lost 2 bases to trimming and J lost 0 bases, with 14 bases between them. The CDR3 sequence is 17 residues long. The CDR3 DNA is TGTGCCAGCTCACCAGAGGTTATGCCAAGCTCTGGAAACACCATATATTTT. Its translation is CASSPEVMPSSGNTIYF.

The chain carries TRBV19 and TRBJ1-5, with 8 bases matching TRBD1. This CDR3 region has 15 residues. CDR1 and CDR2 (germline): LNHDA, SQIVND (reference sequence). The J segment lost 4 bases and the V segment lost 4 bases, leaving 6 bases of the junction unmatched. The CDR3: CASSSDRGGNQPQHF. As DNA, the CDR3 is TGTGCCAGTAGTAGCGACAGGGGTGGGAATCAGCCCCAGCATTTT.

This clone was found a few times. The chain uses TRBV29-1 and TRBJ1-5; no clear D. The CDR3 is 12 residues long. The germline V gene has CDR1 SQVTM and CDR2 ANQGSEA. Between the trimmed V and J ends, which lost 4 bases and 4 bases, there was a span of 8 bases. CDR3 bases: TGCAGCGTTGCTTCCGGTAATCAGCCCCAGCATTTT. Protein product: CSVASGNQPQHF. Filled out from reference TRBV29-1 and TRBJ1-5, the complete variable domain reads SAVISQKPSRDICQRGTSLTIQCQVDSQVTMMFWYRQQPGQSLTLIATANQGSEATYESGFVIDKFPISRPNLTFSTLTVSNMSPEDSSIYLCSVASGNQPQHFGDGTRLSIL.

The chain has TRBV7-2 and TRBJ1-1, with TRBD1 matching 7 bases. Germline V lookup: CDR1 SGHTA, CDR2 FQGNSA. The CDR3 loop spans 15 amino acids. V was clipped by 2 bases and J by 3 bases; unmatched bases: 6. CDR3 in amino acids: CASSLTLTGDTEAFF. CDR3 in DNA: TGTGCCAGCAGCTTAACGCTTACAGGGGACACTGAAGCTTTCTTT.

The chain recombines TRBV7-2 with TRBJ1-1; D is uncertain. There are 16 residues in the CDR3. Germline V gene data show CDR1 as SGHTA and CDR2 as FQGNSA. Trimming took 1 base from V and 0 from J, leaving 12 bases between them. CDR3 DNA: TGTGCCAGCAGCTTAGAAATGGCGGTCCTGAACACTGAAGCTTTCTTT. Its protein product is CASSLEMAVLNTEAFF.

This sequence joins TRBV6-5 and TRBJ1-2; 11 nucleotides line up with TRBD1. Trimming cost V 1 base and J 9 bases; bases outside gene matches: 7. This CDR3 has 15 residues. CDR1 MNHEY and CDR2 SVGAGI come from the germline V gene. The CDR3 DNA reads TGTGCCAGCAGTTACTTAGGGACAGGGGGGGGTAGCTACACCTTC. This encodes CASSYLGTGGGSYTF.

The V and J genes are TRBV30 and TRBJ1-4; no firm D call. From germline, CDR1 is GTSNPN and CDR2 SVGIG (reference sequence). This CDR3 region has 17 residues. Trimming shortened V by 0 bases and J by 4 bases, and 18 bases separated the two germline ends. CDR3 bases: TGTGCCTGGAGTGTACGAGGTGGCGGAGCCTTTAATGAAAAACTGTTTTTT. Encoded protein: CAWSVRGGGAFNEKLFF. The variable domain in full, completed from reference TRBV30 and TRBJ1-4, reads SQTIHQWPATLVQPVGSPLSLECTVEGTSNPNLYWYRQAAGRGLQLLFYSVGIGQISSEVPQNLSASRPQDRQFILSSKKLLLSDSGFYLCAWSVRGGGAFNEKLFFGSGTQLSVL.

The genes are TRBV7-9 and TRBJ1-1; 9 positions match TRBD1. After removal of 6 bases from V and 1 base from J, the junction contained 6 bases not matched to a gene. The CDR3 is 15 amino acids. The germline V gene has CDR1 SEHNR and CDR2 FQNEAQ (reference sequence). This CDR3 reads CASRDGTGTNTEAFF. In nucleotides, the CDR3 is TGTGCCAGCAGGGACGGGACAGGGACGAACACTGAAGCTTTCTTT.

This clone was seen a handful of times. The CDR3 reads CASSEMEGSYEQYF. CDR3 DNA sequence: TGTGCCAGCAGTGAAATGGAGGGCTCCTACGAGCAGTACTTC. The V gene is TRBV6-1, the J gene TRBJ2-7; TRBD2 is a possible D gene (6 bases). There are 14 residues in the CDR3. V shed 2 bases and J shed 0 bases, with 8 bases lying between them. Germline V CDR1 and CDR2: MNHNS, SASEGT.

This clone was picked up a small number of times. The rearrangement links TRBV5-1 to TRBJ1-1, with unresolved D. There are 15 residues in the CDR3. V lost 0 bases, J lost 3 bases, and 12 bases lay in between. Germline CDR1 is SGHRS and CDR2 is YFSETQ. The CDR3 coding sequence is TGCGCCAGCAGCTTGGCAAGCACAGCCGACACTGAAGCTTTCTTT. Translating gives CASSLASTADTEAFF.

The V call is TRBV10-3, the J call TRBJ2-3; 13 bases align to TRBD2. Germline loops: CDR1 ENHRY, CDR2 SYGVKD. V trimming: 4 bases; J trimming: 3 bases; junction bases outside the gene matches: 1. The CDR3 runs 15 residues. The CDR3 loop is CAISGTSGSTDTQYF. As DNA, the CDR3 is TGTGCCATCAGTGGGACTAGCGGGAGTACAGATACGCAGTATTTT.

This chain uses TRBV7-9 with TRBJ2-3; 9 positions match TRBD1. This CDR3 has 16 residues. V shed 5 bases and J 2 bases; nucleotides not matched to a gene: 8. CDR1 and CDR2 from the germline V gene are SEHNR and FQNEAQ (reference sequence). The CDR3 protein is CASSQGQGELTDTQYF. CDR3 sequence (DNA): TGTGCCAGCAGCCAGGGACAGGGAGAACTCACAGATACGCAGTATTTT.

The V call is TRBV19, the J call TRBJ1-1; TRBD1 aligns across 7 bases. CDR3 length: 14 residues. Trimming at V came to 4 bases and at J to 7 bases, leaving 9 bases not matched to a gene. Germline V lookup: CDR1 LNHDA, CDR2 SQIVND (reference sequence). The CDR3 DNA reads TGTGCCAGTAGTACCTCCGGGACAGTGAGTGAAGCTTTCTTT. It specifies CASSTSGTVSEAFF.

This sequence joins TRBV11-3 and TRBJ2-2; tentatively, D is TRBD1 (6 bases). CDR3 length: 14 residues. Trimming took 6 bases from V and 4 from J, leaving 12 bases between them. The germline CDR1 and CDR2 sequences are SGHNT and YENEEA. Here the CDR3 reads CASRVRGGTGELFF. CDR3 coding DNA: TGTGCCAGCAGGGTCAGAGGGGGCACCGGGGAGCTGTTTTTT.

The chain couples TRBV20-1 to TRBJ1-5, with 7 bases that match TRBD1. This CDR3 region has 15 residues. The germline V gene encodes CDR1 DFQATT and CDR2 SNEGSKA (reference sequence). With V trimmed by 3 bases and J by 3 bases, 8 bases remained unmatched. The CDR3 sequence is CSASLGTAINQPQHF. Written as DNA, the CDR3 is TGCAGTGCTAGTCTAGGGACAGCAATCAATCAGCCCCAGCATTTT.

This clone was counted a single time. The genes are TRBV4-2 and TRBJ2-5, with 9 bases that match TRBD1. The CDR3 consists of 14 residues. Trimming cost V 4 bases and J 1 base; bases outside gene matches: 1. Looked up from germline, CDR1 is LGHNA and CDR2 is YNFKEQ. The CDR3 sequence: CASSPGQGQETQYF. The CDR3 DNA follows: TGTGCCAGCAGCCCGGGACAGGGCCAAGAGACCCAGTACTTC.

The chain joins TRBV30 to TRBJ2-5; D gene unclear. In germline, CDR1 is GTSNPN, CDR2 SVGIG (reference sequence). The CDR3 runs to 12 residues. Trimming removed 1 base at V and 1 base at J, with 4 bases between. The CDR3 sequence: CAWSGLQETQYF. As DNA, the CDR3 is TGTGCCTGGAGTGGGCTCCAAGAGACCCAGTACTTC.